The following is a T cell receptor beta chain sequence with its context. Sequencing was performed with immunoSEQ multiplex PCR; in TCRdb, only in-frame clones are kept and a portion is missing. The sample has around 100,000 clones, more than 75% seen once. This entry belongs to a study of control samples from healthy donors and cancer patients. This CDR3 comprises 14 residues. Germline CDR1 is SEHNR and CDR2 is FQNEAQ (reference sequence). Trimming took 2 bases from V and 0 from J, leaving 7 bases between them. This TCR came from a woman in her 50s in good health. This rearrangement joins TRBV7-9 to TRBJ1-1; D is uncertain. The specimen sequenced was blood. Written as DNA, the CDR3 is TGTGCCAGCAGCTTATTCGGTTTGAACACTGAAGCTTTCTTT. Translation: CASSLFGLNTEAFF.